Listed below are T cell receptor beta chains from one sample, sequenced in a study of tumor and adjacent non-tumor tissue in lung cancer. TCRdb re-analysed the multiplex PCR reads in MiXCR, keeping a single row per CDR3 protein. The sample holds about 98,000 distinct CDR3 sequences, less than 85% seen once. Material: distant non-tumor lung tissue. These receptors all stem from a man in his 60s with small cell lung cancer. Each CDR3 is given with its conserved first and last residue. Each record gives: V gene, clone size, D gene, CDR3 protein. D genes are given only for firm matches. A clone size is listed for some rows: how often the clone was seen (once, few, many), or a class if it is expanded.

TRBV6-1,-,TRBD2,CASSYSIWGLAENEQLF
TRBV11-3,-,-,CASSPSGVTYYEQFF
TRBV20-1,-,TRBD2,CSAKTSGHTEDFF
TRBV6-1,once,-,CANILQVNTEAFF
TRBV6-6,-,-,CTSSFGSQQPQHF
TRBV11-2,-,TRBD1,CDSSLVTGGYTESFF
TRBV30,-,TRBD2,CAWRTSGETRELFF
TRBV29-1,-,TRBD1,CSVGTGGLKSDKLFF
TRBV20-1,-,TRBD1,CSSRRGQANTEAFF
TRBV5-5,-,-,CASSLIGTGSTYEQYF
TRBV6-5,many,TRBD1,CASGIQGTNEKLFF
TRBV7-9,-,-,CSSSLGAGYNEQFF
TRBV6-5,-,-,CASSSDSPPYEQAF
TRBV30,-,TRBD1,CAWDTGQDDEQFF
TRBV25-1,-,TRBD1,CASRRTGTAYNEQFF
TRBV11-2,few,-,CGSSLEAAGIQYF
TRBV11-1,-,TRBD2,CANSSESRTSGSGNKQCF
TRBV6-5,-,-,CASTTKNSVTNEKLFF
TRBV6-4,-,-,CASSEGTRGHEQFF
TRBV28,-,-,CASSHQGSGELFF
TRBV6-2/TRBV6-3,-,TRBD1,CARGLTGENTEAFF
TRBV4-1,few,-,CTSSFDRLYEQYF
TRBV4-2,-,-,CASSQDSGGIYEQYF
TRBV20-1,-,TRBD2,CSASGTSGIEQLF
TRBV11-3,-,-,CASSLTGYEHYF
TRBV20-1,many,-,CSARRGGNHDTQYF
TRBV4-2,-,TRBD2,CARSQADYLAGVDEQFF
TRBV10-3,-,-,CAISGSTGGGDNEQFF
TRBV11-3,-,-,CASCPPGLGASTYEQYF